Listed here is a single T cell receptor (beta chain). Its antigen is unidentified. The CDR3 has 15 amino acids. Per the germline V gene, CDR1 is MGHDK and CDR2 is SYGVNS. V lost 4 bases and J 0 bases, leaving 9 bases between the germline ends. The PCR contained 60 Vbeta and 13 Jbeta primers. Clones were read by immunoSEQ multiplex PCR, and TCRdb kept only the in-frame ones, dropping some. The table includes about 160,000 clones, approximately 80% detected once. This specimen comes from a study of cytomegalovirus exposure and HLA in healthy donors. Overall study findings and caveats: Later analysis placed DRB1 highest and HLA-C lowest in TCR association rates, which differed by HLA locus. A later analysis reportedly found fewer N-insertions in an Asian-associated ancestry cluster than the roughly 670-donor mean. At a 0.05 false discovery rate, a later analysis found over 15,000 TCR beta sequences to be associated with HLA alleles. The likely origin of a cluster of highly shared sequence variants was a sequencing artifact.

The origin of this receptor is a man between 50 and 59 years old in good health and CMV-seropositive. The chain links TRBV25-1 to TRBJ1-4; tentatively, D is TRBD1 (6 bases). The sequenced material came from PBMCs. The CDR3 DNA reads as TGTGCCAGCAGTGGCCGACAGGCAACTAATGAAAAACTGTTTTTT. Translation gives CASSGRQATNEKLFF.